The 16 T cell receptor beta chains given below trace back to one sample, sequenced in a study of read filtering for tumor transcriptome and immune sequencing. This library used roughly 400 ng RNA and molecular barcoded adaptors spanning alpha/delta and beta/gamma chains. TCRdb re-analysed the reads in MiXCR, keeping a single row per CDR3 protein. The sample has 20,000 or so distinct CDR3 sequences, 20% to 25% seen once. The specimen sequenced was a population of CD138-negative cells sorted from bone marrow. These receptors all stem from a donor at least 40 years old with multiple myeloma.

This clonotype came up many times. DNA for the CDR3: TGCAGCGTTGTTGGACAGGGGTACAATGAGCAGTTCTTC. Translated, it gives CSVVGQGYNEQFF. This chain links TRBV29-1 with TRBJ2-1, with TRBD1 matching over 9 bases. CDR3 length equals 13 residues. J was trimmed by 4 bases and V by 4 bases; bases with no gene match: 2. CDR1 and CDR2 from the germline V gene are SQVTM and ANQGSEA.

The chain combines TRBV12-3 or TRBV12-4 with TRBJ1-2; D gene uncertain. The length of the CDR3 is 13 residues. Trimming left V 2 bases short and J 6 bases short, with 10 bases between. This CDR3 is CASSLKAYNGYTF. The CDR3 DNA reads TGTGCCAGCAGTTTAAAGGCCTATAATGGCTACACCTTC.

Many counts were recorded for this clonotype. This chain uses TRBV20-1 with TRBJ1-5; D is unresolved. There are 14 residues in the CDR3. The V gene lost 6 bases and the J gene lost 3 bases, with 15 bases spanning the gap. Germline CDR1 is DFQATT and CDR2 is SNEGSKA (reference sequence). The CDR3: CSAPPADDNQPQHF. CDR3 DNA: TGCAGTGCCCCACCGGCGGATGACAATCAGCCCCAGCATTTT.

This clonotype was seen ten or more times. The chain has TRBV29-1 and TRBJ2-6; D remains unclear. CDR1 and CDR2 (germline): SQVTM, ANQGSEA. V was cut by 6 bases and J by 0 bases, with 18 bases left in between. This CDR3 has 17 amino acids. The CDR3 DNA follows: TGCAGCGTACAAAATCAGGACCCTCTCTCTGGGGCCAACGTCCTGACTTTC. Amino acid sequence: CSVQNQDPLSGANVLTF. The full variable domain, in which reference TRBV29-1 and TRBJ2-6 provide the parts outside the CDR3, is SAVISQKPSRDICQRGTSLTIQCQVDSQVTMMFWYRQQPGQSLTLIATANQGSEATYESGFVIDKFPISRPNLTFSTLTVSNMSPEDSSIYLCSVQNQDPLSGANVLTFGAGSRLTVL.

This clonotype was seen at least ten times. This chain links TRBV2 with TRBJ2-3; 12 bases are shared with TRBD2. CDR1 and CDR2 from the germline V gene are SNHLY and FYNNEI. This CDR3 has 16 amino acids. The J segment lost 4 bases and the V segment lost 2 bases, leaving 4 bases of the junction unmatched. Written as DNA, the CDR3 is TGTGCCAGCAGTGAACTAGCGGGGGGGCCGGCAGATACGCAGTATTTT. Encoded protein: CASSELAGGPADTQYF.

The chain has TRBV6-5 and TRBJ1-5; D is uncertain. Trimming removed 4 bases at V and 4 bases at J, with 17 bases between. From germline, CDR1 is MNHEY and CDR2 SVGAGI. The CDR3 is 16 amino acids. The CDR3 nucleotides are TGTGCCAGCAGTTCCGACTATTTGGGGAGGAATCAGCCCCAGCATTTT. Encoded protein: CASSSDYLGRNQPQHF.

This chain links TRBV4-1 with TRBJ2-5; 8 nucleotides match TRBD2. The CDR3 has 18 amino acids. J was trimmed by 5 bases and V by 3 bases; bases with no gene match: 17. Germline V gene lookup returns CDR1 MGHRA and CDR2 YSYEKL. Here the CDR3 reads CASSHFVGSGEIGETQYF. The CDR3 coding sequence is TGCGCCAGCAGCCACTTCGTAGGTAGCGGGGAAATTGGGGAGACCCAGTACTTC.

This clonotype was observed a handful of times. The chain employs TRBV3-1 and TRBJ1-1, with D unclear. The CDR3 covers 12 residues. The germline V and J ends were trimmed by 6 bases and 6 bases, with 11 bases remaining between them. Germline V gives CDR1 LGHDT, CDR2 YNNKEL (reference sequence). Written as DNA, the CDR3 is TGTGCCAGCAGTTCCGGGCGGGCTGAAGCTTTCTTT. It encodes CASSSGRAEAFF.

This clonotype came up a few times. J is TRBJ2-5 and V is TRBV7-9, with D possibly being TRBD1 or TRBD2 (5 bases each). Between the trimmed V and J ends, which lost 5 bases and 0 bases, there was a span of 10 bases. Germline V gene data show CDR1 as SEHNR and CDR2 as FQNEAQ (reference sequence). This CDR3 spans 14 amino acids. Here the CDR3 reads CASSPGRNQETQYF. The CDR3 nucleotides are TGTGCCAGCAGCCCGGGACGGAACCAAGAGACCCAGTACTTC.

Only a few counts were recorded for this clonotype. The chain employs TRBV12-3 or TRBV12-4 and TRBJ1-3, with 7 positions matching TRBD1. The CDR3 runs 11 residues. J was trimmed by 11 bases and V by 6 bases; bases with no gene match: 4. The CDR3: CASRTQGAIYF. CDR3 bases: TGTGCCAGCAGGACTCAGGGGGCCATATATTTT.

This clonotype showed up many times. The chain is built from TRBV9 and TRBJ2-3; 11 positions agree with TRBD1. V trimming: 0 bases; J trimming: 6 bases; junction bases outside the gene matches: 3. Germline V gives CDR1 SGDLS, CDR2 YYNGEE. This CDR3 comprises 15 residues. CDR3 residues: CASSVEGQGVDTQYF. The CDR3 DNA reads as TGTGCCAGCAGCGTAGAGGGACAGGGGGTGGATACGCAGTATTTT.

This clonotype was seen many times. The chain joins TRBV27 to TRBJ2-2; no firm D call. This CDR3 has 15 residues. The V end was cut by 6 bases, the J end by 8 bases, with 19 bases between. Germline CDR1 reads MNHEY; CDR2 reads SMNVEV (reference sequence). CDR3 sequence (DNA): TGTGCCAGCAGGTTTACTGGCAGGAGTGGGGGGGAGCTGTTTTTT. Amino acid sequence: CASRFTGRSGGELFF.

This clonotype has ten or more counts. The rearrangement joins TRBV29-1 to TRBJ1-2; D may be TRBD1 (6 bases). The V end was cut by 0 bases, the J end by 5 bases, with 16 bases between. CDR1 SQVTM and CDR2 ANQGSEA come from the germline V gene. This CDR3 is 15 amino acids long. DNA for the CDR3: TGCAGCGTTGAAGACCTGGCAGGGGTTGGATATGGCTACACCTTC. Protein: CSVEDLAGVGYGYTF.

This clonotype showed up many times. This chain connects TRBV5-1 to TRBJ2-1, with TRBD1 matching over 8 bases. The CDR3 runs to 14 residues. With V trimmed by 4 bases and J by 10 bases, 10 bases remained unmatched. CDR1 is SGHRS and CDR2 is YFSETQ in the germline V gene. CDR3 residues: CASSPSRTGLEQFF. The CDR3 DNA reads as TGCGCCAGCAGCCCCTCGCGGACAGGGCTAGAGCAGTTCTTC.

The chain couples TRBV19 to TRBJ1-5, with D uncertain. CDR1 and CDR2 from the germline V gene are LNHDA and SQIVND (reference sequence). V was shortened by 7 bases and J by 0 bases, with 13 bases between the two germline ends. The CDR3 runs 15 residues. The CDR3 is CASTETGFSNQPQHF. In DNA form, the CDR3 reads TGTGCCAGTACCGAAACGGGGTTTAGCAATCAGCCCCAGCATTTT.

The sample holds a few counts of this clonotype. The chain is built from TRBV7-9 and TRBJ2-3; D is undetermined. The CDR3 consists of 16 residues. Germline lookup yields CDR1 SEHNR and CDR2 FQNEAQ (reference sequence). V lost 8 bases and J lost 1, with 19 bases in between. The CDR3, as DNA: TGTGCCAGCCATAAGCCAGGCGAACCCGGCACAGATACGCAGTATTTT. Amino acid sequence: CASHKPGEPGTDTQYF.